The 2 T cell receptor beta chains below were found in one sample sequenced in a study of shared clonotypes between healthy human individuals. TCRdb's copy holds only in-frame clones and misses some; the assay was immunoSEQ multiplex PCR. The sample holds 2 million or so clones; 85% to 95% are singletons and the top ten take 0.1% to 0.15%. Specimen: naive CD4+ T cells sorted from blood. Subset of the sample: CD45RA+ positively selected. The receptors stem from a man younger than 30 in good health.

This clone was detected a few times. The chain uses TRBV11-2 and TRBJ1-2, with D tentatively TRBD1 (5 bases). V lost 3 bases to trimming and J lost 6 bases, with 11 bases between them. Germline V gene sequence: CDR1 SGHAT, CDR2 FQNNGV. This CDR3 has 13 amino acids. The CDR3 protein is CASSFSRVNGYTF. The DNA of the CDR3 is TGTGCCAGCAGCTTCTCCAGGGTGAATGGCTACACCTTC. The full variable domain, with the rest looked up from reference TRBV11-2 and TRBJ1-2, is EAGVAQSPRYKIIEKRQSVAFWCNPISGHATLYWYQQILGQGPKLLIQFQNNGVVDDSQLPKDRFSAERLKGVDSTLKIQPAKLEDSAVYLCASSFSRVNGYTFGSGTRLTVV.

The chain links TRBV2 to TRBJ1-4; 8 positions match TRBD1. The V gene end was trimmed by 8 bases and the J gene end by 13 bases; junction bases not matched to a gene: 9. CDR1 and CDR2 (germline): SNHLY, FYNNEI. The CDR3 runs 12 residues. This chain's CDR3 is CASGGQGLRLFF. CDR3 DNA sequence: TGTGCCAGCGGAGGACAGGGATTAAGACTGTTTTTT.